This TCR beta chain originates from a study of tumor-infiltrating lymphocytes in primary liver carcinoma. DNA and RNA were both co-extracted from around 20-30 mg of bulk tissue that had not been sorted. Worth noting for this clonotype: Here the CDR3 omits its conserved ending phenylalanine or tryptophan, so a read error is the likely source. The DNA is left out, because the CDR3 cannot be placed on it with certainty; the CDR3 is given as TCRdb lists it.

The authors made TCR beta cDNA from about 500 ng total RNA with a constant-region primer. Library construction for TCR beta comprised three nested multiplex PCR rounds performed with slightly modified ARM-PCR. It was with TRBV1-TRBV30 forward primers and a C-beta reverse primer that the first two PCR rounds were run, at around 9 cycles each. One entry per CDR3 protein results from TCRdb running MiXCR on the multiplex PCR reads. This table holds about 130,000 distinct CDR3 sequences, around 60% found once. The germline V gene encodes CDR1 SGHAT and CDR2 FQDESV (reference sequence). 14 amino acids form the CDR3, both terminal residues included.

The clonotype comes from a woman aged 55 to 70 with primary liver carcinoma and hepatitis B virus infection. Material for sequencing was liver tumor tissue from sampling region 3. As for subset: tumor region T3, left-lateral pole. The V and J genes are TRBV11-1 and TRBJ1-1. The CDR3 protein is CASSQDILNTETFL.